The 24 T cell receptor beta chains reported below all come from one sample, sequenced in a study of blood T cells in healthy people across ages. A sample-barcoded 5' primer and a J-beta primer mix were used in a second PCR of about 7 to 11 cycles. MiXCR was run by TCRdb on the 5' RACE reads, yielding one entry per CDR3 protein. The sample yields 700,000 to 800,000 distinct CDR3 sequences, about 40% seen once. The sample comprised blood. The origin of the receptors is an older woman in good health.

The V call is TRBV3-1, the J call TRBJ1-1; D remains unclear. The CDR3 contains 13 residues. Trimming shortened V by 0 bases and J by 4 bases, and 6 bases separated the two germline ends. CDR1 LGHDT and CDR2 YNNKEL come from the germline V gene (reference sequence). The CDR3 is CASSQDHSTEAFF. CDR3 coding DNA: TGTGCCAGCAGCCAAGATCATTCCACTGAAGCTTTCTTT.

This clonotype came up a few times. J is TRBJ2-5 and V is TRBV20-1; D is undetermined. The end of the DNA aligns better with TRBJ2-7, so the J call may be wrong. Germline V gives CDR1 DFQATT, CDR2 SNEGSKA (reference sequence). The length of the CDR3 is 10 residues. Here the CDR3 DNA reads TGCAGTGCTCGAAAGGACGAGCAGTACTTC. Protein: CSARKDEQYF.

A remark on this clonotype: The junction departs from the called germline gene at one end, perhaps through a read error. The rearrangement links TRBV4-2 to TRBJ2-3; D is unresolved. The CDR3 sequence is 16 residues long. Germline V gene sequence: CDR1 LGHNA, CDR2 YNFKEQ. CDR3 in amino acids: CTSSQGIGKEVDTQYF. Written as DNA, the CDR3 is TGTACCAGCAGCCAAGGGATAGGTAAAGAGGTAGATACGCAGTATTTT.

This clonotype was observed a handful of times. The chain is built from TRBV11-2 and TRBJ2-5, with 8 bases matching TRBD1. J lost 4 bases, V lost 0 bases, and 7 bases had no gene match. Germline V CDR1 and CDR2: SGHAT, FQNNGV. There are 16 residues in the CDR3. CDR3 sequence: CASSLDFTGGGETQYF. CDR3 coding DNA: TGTGCCAGCAGCTTAGATTTCACAGGGGGTGGAGAGACCCAGTACTTC.

This clonotype showed up just once. The chain has TRBV9 and TRBJ1-2; a possible D gene is TRBD1 (6 bases). V lost 5 bases, J lost 7 bases, and 15 bases lay in between. The CDR3 extends over 13 amino acids. Looked up from germline, CDR1 is SGDLS and CDR2 is YYNGEE. This CDR3 reads CASSGDGGSGYTF. CDR3 in DNA: TGTGCCAGCAGTGGAGATGGGGGCAGTGGCTACACCTTC.

V gene TRBV5-1 combines with J gene TRBJ2-7; D is unclear. The CDR3 extends over 14 amino acids. Trimming stripped 4 bases from V and 3 bases from J, with 14 bases between. Germline CDR1 is SGHRS and CDR2 is YFSETQ. DNA for the CDR3: TGCGCCAGCAGCGAGAACGGCGCCGTCTACGAGCAGTACTTC. Protein: CASSENGAVYEQYF.

This clonotype was seen a few times. V is TRBV10-3 and J is TRBJ1-2; 7 nucleotides align to TRBD1. Germline CDR1 and CDR2: ENHRY and SYGVKD. The CDR3 totals 15 residues. Germline trimming cut 0 bases from V and 4 bases from J; bases unmatched to any gene: 5. CDR3 sequence: CAISESAGGSYGYTF. The CDR3 DNA is TGTGCCATCAGTGAGTCTGCAGGGGGTAGCTATGGCTACACCTTC.

The count of this clonotype is one. Since the CDR3 does not end with the conserved phenylalanine or tryptophan, this likely comes from a read error. CDR3: CASSDQNHRVGYTL. The CDR3 DNA reads as TGTGCCAGCAGTGACCAGAACCACAGGGTCGGCTACACCCTC. This rearrangement joins TRBV6-1 to TRBJ1-2; maybe TRBD1 (6 bases). Per germline, CDR1 MNHNS and CDR2 SASEGT. The CDR3 runs 14 residues. Trimming shortened V by 3 bases and J by 8 bases, and 16 bases separated the two germline ends.

As regards this clonotype: With a much larger clone just one base away, this may be a read error. The genes are TRBV6-2 or TRBV6-3 and TRBJ2-1, with TRBD2 matching 7 bases. V trimming: 8 bases; J trimming: 13 bases; junction bases outside the gene matches: 14. The CDR3 extends over 13 amino acids. Germline-derived CDR1 and CDR2 are MNHEY and SVGEGT. The CDR3 DNA reads TGTGCCAGCGAAGAGCTAGCGGTAGAGACCCAGTTCTTC. This gives the protein CASEELAVETQFF.

The chain joins TRBV20-1 to TRBJ2-5, with D perhaps matching TRBD2 (7 bases). Germline values: CDR1 DFQATT, CDR2 SNEGSKA (reference sequence). CDR3 length equals 11 residues. V was shortened by 8 bases and J by 5 bases, with 12 bases between the two germline ends. The CDR3 coding sequence is TGCAGTAGGAGGGGGGGCGAGACCCAGTACTTC. Its translation is CSRRGGETQYF.

In this sample, this clonotype turned up a few times. This rearrangement joins TRBV7-8 to TRBJ2-5, with 8 positions matching TRBD1. Germline-derived CDR1 and CDR2 are SGHVS and FQNEAQ. This CDR3 has 15 amino acids. V lost 2 bases, J lost 2 bases, and 4 bases stayed unmatched. The CDR3 bases are TGTGCCAGCAGCTTACGTGACAGGGGACAAGAGACCCAGTACTTC. This translates into CASSLRDRGQETQYF.

The rearrangement joins TRBV7-9 to TRBJ2-7, with 9 bases identical to TRBD1. The CDR3 contains 14 residues. The junction had 11 bases not matched to a gene; V was cut back by 7 bases and J by 7 bases. CDR1 is SEHNR, CDR2 FQNEAQ, per germline (reference sequence). CDR3 DNA sequence: TGTGCCAGCACCTCCCGGGACAGGGCCCATGAGCAGTACTTC. Protein: CASTSRDRAHEQYF.

About this clonotype itself: A much larger clonotype is one base distant, so this may be a read error. The J gene is TRBJ2-7, the V gene TRBV29-1; perhaps TRBD2 as D (5 bases). CDR1 and CDR2 (germline): SQVTM, ANQGSEA. The CDR3 spans 12 residues. CDR3 protein: CSVESSAYEQHF. In DNA, the CDR3 is TGCAGCGTTGAAAGTAGCGCCTACGAGCAGCACTTC.

On this clonotype itself: A much larger clone lies one base from this, so it may be a read error. The chain links TRBV20-1 to TRBJ2-7; the D gene is possibly TRBD1 (5 bases). Trimming cost V 2 bases and J 3 bases, with 8 bases left between them. CDR3 length: 12 amino acids. The V gene's germline CDR1 is DFQATT and CDR2 SNEGSKA (reference sequence). Written as DNA, the CDR3 is TGCAGTGCTAGACAGGGCTACTACGAGCAGTACTTC. Its translation: CSARQGYYEQYF.

A remark on this clonotype: A much larger clone sits a single nucleotide away, making a read error possible. This sequence joins TRBV9 and TRBJ2-5; no clear D gene. The CDR3 covers 14 residues. V lost 0 bases and J lost 2, with 8 bases in between. Germline V gene sequence: CDR1 SGDLS, CDR2 YYNGEE. The CDR3 nucleotides read TGTGCCAGCAGCGTAGAGTTGGTACAAGAGACCCAGTACTTC. Amino acids: CASSVELVQETQYF.

This chain joins TRBV20-1 and TRBJ2-7; D gene uncertain. V was shortened by 0 bases and J by 7 bases, with 13 bases between the two germline ends. CDR1 DFQATT and CDR2 SNEGSKA come from the germline V gene (reference sequence). The CDR3 loop spans 13 amino acids. CDR3 DNA: TGCAGTGCTAGAGATCCGGAGTACAATGAGCAGTACTTC. This gives the protein CSARDPEYNEQYF.

Points on this clonotype: This may arise from a read error, as a much more abundant clone is one base away. The gene calls are TRBV9 and TRBJ1-2; the D is unclear. This CDR3 is 12 amino acids long. Germline lookup yields CDR1 SGDLS and CDR2 YYNGEE. This chain's CDR3 is CASRAQTYGHTF. The CDR3 nucleotides are TGTGCCAGCAGAGCTCAAACCTATGGCCACACCTTC.

This clonotype was counted a few times. The V and J genes are TRBV9 and TRBJ2-3; 9 bases match TRBD1. This CDR3 is built from 18 residues. Germline lookup yields CDR1 SGDLS and CDR2 YYNGEE. Unmatched junction bases numbered 10, after V lost 0 bases and J lost 2 bases. CDR3 sequence: CASSVATAQGAYTDTQYF. The DNA of the CDR3 is TGTGCCAGCAGCGTAGCTACGGCACAGGGGGCTTACACAGATACGCAGTATTTT. Using reference TRBV9 and TRBJ2-3 for the parts outside the CDR3, the full variable domain is DSGVTQTPKHLITATGQRVTLRCSPRSGDLSVYWYQQSLDQGLQFLIQYYNGEERAKGNILERFSAQQFPDLHSELNLSSLELGDSALYFCASSVATAQGAYTDTQYFGPGTRLTVL.

The rearrangement joins TRBV29-1 to TRBJ2-5; the D is unclear. V dropped 8 bases and J dropped 3 bases, with 13 bases sitting between them. The germline V gene has CDR1 SQVTM and CDR2 ANQGSEA. The CDR3 totals 12 residues. The chain's CDR3 is CSLTTGEETQYF. The CDR3 DNA sequence: TGCAGCCTCACGACTGGAGAAGAGACCCAGTACTTC.

This clonotype was found many times. The rearrangement uses TRBV7-9 and TRBJ2-5; 8 bases fit TRBD1. This CDR3 region has 15 residues. The germline V gene has CDR1 SEHNR and CDR2 FQNEAQ (reference sequence). V trimming: 3 bases; J trimming: 2 bases; junction bases outside the gene matches: 5. In DNA, the CDR3 is TGTGCCAGCAGCTTTTTCGGACAGGGTCAAGAGACCCAGTACTTC. It codes for CASSFFGQGQETQYF.

The chain recombines TRBV5-6 with TRBJ2-7; 7 bases are a match to TRBD2. This CDR3 comprises 16 residues. Per the germline V gene, CDR1 is SGHDT and CDR2 is YYEEEE. V dropped 0 bases and J dropped 1; count of bases not matched to a gene: 7. The CDR3 loop reads CASSLGPAGESYEQYF. CDR3 nucleotides: TGTGCCAGCAGCTTGGGGCCGGCGGGAGAGTCCTACGAGCAGTACTTC.

A word on this clonotype: This may be a read error: a much more frequent sequence differs by one nucleotide. In DNA, the CDR3 is TGTGCCACCAAATGGCGGGACGGCTCCTACAATAAGCAGTTCTTC. It yields the protein CATKWRDGSYNKQFF. V usage is TRBV10-3 and J usage is TRBJ2-1; D is possibly TRBD2 (6 bases). The CDR3 loop spans 15 amino acids. CDR1 is ENHRY and CDR2 is SYGVKD in the germline V gene.

The chain uses TRBV10-3 and TRBJ2-7; D possibly corresponds to TRBD1 (6 bases). The CDR3 totals 12 residues. The V gene lost 3 bases and the J gene lost 4 bases, with 7 bases spanning the gap. CDR1 ENHRY and CDR2 SYGVKD come from the germline V gene. CDR3: CAISDQGYEQYF. CDR3 nucleotide sequence: TGTGCCATCAGTGACCAGGGGTACGAGCAGTACTTC.

In its sample, this clonotype was seen a few times. The V call is TRBV20-1, the J call TRBJ2-3, with 12 bases fitting TRBD2. Germline-derived CDR1 and CDR2 are DFQATT and SNEGSKA (reference sequence). The CDR3 loop spans 16 amino acids. V was pared by 2 bases and J by 4 bases, with 7 bases of the junction left unmatched. In DNA form, the CDR3 reads TGCAGTGCTAGAAGACTAGCGGGAGATTTCGCAGATACGCAGTATTTT. It codes for CSARRLAGDFADTQYF.